This passage covers 27 T cell receptor beta chains from one sample sequenced in a study of cytomegalovirus exposure and HLA in healthy donors. Clones were read by immunoSEQ multiplex PCR, and TCRdb kept only the in-frame ones, dropping some. The table lists more than 95,000 clones, roughly nine tenths of them singletons. The sequenced sample consisted of PBMCs. The receptors here all came from a woman younger than 35 in good health and CMV-seropositive.

The chain has TRBV28 and TRBJ1-1; 8 bases fit TRBD1. With V trimmed by 5 bases and J by 11 bases, 7 bases remained unmatched. Germline CDR1 MDHEN, CDR2 SYDVKM. The CDR3 runs to 12 residues. CDR3 sequence (DNA): TGTGCCAGCAGTGCCCAGGGGGCAGGTGCTTTCTTT. This translates into CASSAQGAGAFF.

A few counts support this clone. This chain links TRBV6-4 with TRBJ2-2, with 13 nucleotides matching TRBD2. J was trimmed by 4 bases and V by 4 bases; bases with no gene match: 0. This CDR3 is 15 amino acids long. Germline V gene sequence: CDR1 MRHNA, CDR2 SNTAGT. In DNA, the CDR3 is TGTGCCAGCAGTGGGACTAGCGGGAGCACCGGGGAGCTGTTTTTT. Amino acid sequence: CASSGTSGSTGELFF.

The V gene is TRBV5-8, the J gene TRBJ2-7, with TRBD1 identical over 8 bases. CDR1 and CDR2 from the germline V gene are SGHTS and YDEGEE. This CDR3 comprises 15 residues. The junction had 10 bases not matched to a gene; V was cut back by 4 bases and J by 4 bases. As DNA, the CDR3 is TGTGCCAGCAGCCCATTGGACAGGGAGTTATACGAGCAGTACTTC. The encoded protein is CASSPLDRELYEQYF.

This chain joins TRBV4-1 and TRBJ2-1, with 11 bases fitting TRBD2. This CDR3 contains 17 residues. The germline V gene has CDR1 MGHRA and CDR2 YSYEKL. With V trimmed by 0 bases and J by 5 bases, 6 bases remained unmatched. CDR3 in amino acids: CASSQDELAGVNNEQFF. For the CDR3, the DNA is TGCGCCAGCAGCCAAGATGAACTAGCGGGAGTCAACAATGAGCAGTTCTTC.

The V gene is TRBV19, the J gene TRBJ2-6; D might be TRBD1 (5 bases). V shed 1 base and J shed 1 base, with 5 bases lying between them. Per germline, CDR1 LNHDA and CDR2 SQIVND (reference sequence). The CDR3 contains 15 residues. Written as DNA, the CDR3 is TGTGCCAGTAGTATAGCAGGGTCTGGGGCCAACGTCCTGACTTTC. It codes for CASSIAGSGANVLTF.

The V gene is TRBV4-2, the J gene TRBJ2-5, with D perhaps TRBD2 (6 bases). Trimming removed 0 bases from V and 4 bases from J, with 12 bases in between. This CDR3 contains 15 residues. The V gene's germline CDR1 is LGHNA and CDR2 YNFKEQ. The CDR3 DNA is TGTGCCAGCAGCCAAGATTTCGGGGGAGGAGAGACCCAGTACTTC. This sequence encodes CASSQDFGGGETQYF.

The rearrangement joins TRBV20-1 to TRBJ2-5, with a weak D call TRBD1 (5 bases). Trimming took off 6 bases at V and 5 bases at J, with 10 bases between the two ends. The CDR3 is made up of 11 amino acids. Germline loops: CDR1 DFQATT, CDR2 SNEGSKA (reference sequence). The CDR3 is CSATVGETQYF. The CDR3 bases are TGCAGTGCGACAGTTGGGGAGACCCAGTACTTC.

V is TRBV5-5 and J is TRBJ2-2, with D possibly TRBD2 on 5 matching bases. V was pared by 3 bases and J by 2 bases, with 11 bases between. The CDR3 runs to 15 residues. From germline, CDR1 is SGHKS and CDR2 YYEKEE (reference sequence). In nucleotides, the CDR3 is TGTGCCAGCAGCTCCCGGACTGATAACACCGGGGAGCTGTTTTTT. Its translation is CASSSRTDNTGELFF.

The V call is TRBV4-1, the J call TRBJ1-5; TRBD1 agrees at 8 bases. The CDR3 sequence is 15 residues long. Trimming took 0 bases from V and 5 from J; bases not matched to a gene: 3. Germline V gene sequence: CDR1 MGHRA, CDR2 YSYEKL. The CDR3 reads CASSQDGQGDQPQHF. CDR3 bases: TGCGCCAGCAGCCAAGACGGACAGGGCGATCAGCCCCAGCATTTT.

The table lists this clone with a count of one. The genes are TRBV18 and TRBJ1-2; 10 bases are a match to TRBD1. The CDR3 consists of 16 residues. V lost 4 bases to trimming and J lost 8 bases; unmatched junction nucleotides: 13. Looked up from germline, CDR1 is KGHSH and CDR2 is LQKENI. CDR3 DNA sequence: TGTGCCAGCTCACTCTCCGGGACAGGGGATTATAGGGGCTACACCTTC. This codes for CASSLSGTGDYRGYTF.

The rearrangement links TRBV27 to TRBJ1-2; D remains ambiguous. Per germline, CDR1 MNHEY and CDR2 SMNVEV (reference sequence). V lost 8 bases and J 2 bases, leaving 12 bases between the germline ends. The CDR3 is 13 amino acids. The DNA for the CDR3 is TGTGCCAGCTCGCCGGGTCGGAACTATGGCTACACCTTC. Protein sequence: CASSPGRNYGYTF.

The chain has TRBV28 and TRBJ1-1; tentative D call: TRBD1 (5 bases). The V gene's germline CDR1 is MDHEN and CDR2 SYDVKM. This CDR3 spans 13 amino acids. The V end lost 4 bases, the J end lost 5 bases, and 11 bases lay between the germline ends. The CDR3 DNA is TGTGCCAGCAGTTCACAGCAGGGAACTGAAGCTTTCTTT. It is translated as CASSSQQGTEAFF.

The chain carries TRBV28 and TRBJ2-3, with 9 bases lining up with TRBD1. Germline V gene sequence: CDR1 MDHEN, CDR2 SYDVKM. Trimming removed 5 bases from V and 2 bases from J; junction bases left unmatched: 5. The CDR3 contains 15 residues. The CDR3 DNA reads as TGTGCCAGCAGTACCGGGACAGGGTACACAGATACGCAGTATTTT. This gives the protein CASSTGTGYTDTQYF.

V and J are TRBV29-1 and TRBJ1-3; tentative D call: TRBD1 (5 bases). CDR1 and CDR2 from the germline V gene are SQVTM and ANQGSEA. Trimming pared 1 base from V and 2 bases from J, leaving 12 bases between. This CDR3 region has 15 residues. The CDR3 region is CSVEVPRGAGNTIYF. CDR3 in DNA: TGCAGCGTTGAAGTGCCAAGGGGTGCTGGAAACACCATATATTTT.

The chain recombines TRBV11-2 with TRBJ2-2, with TRBD2 matching 8 bases. The junction had 1 base not matched to a gene; V was cut back by 3 bases and J by 7 bases. CDR1 is SGHAT and CDR2 is FQNNGV in the germline V gene. This CDR3 region has 13 residues. In nucleotides, the CDR3 is TGTGCCAGCAGCTTTAGCGGGGTCGGGGAGCTGTTTTTT. Its translation: CASSFSGVGELFF.

The gene calls are TRBV5-1 and TRBJ2-5, with D perhaps TRBD1 (5 bases). The V end was cut by 7 bases, the J end by 4 bases, with 14 bases between. This CDR3 contains 13 residues. From germline, CDR1 is SGHRS and CDR2 YFSETQ. The CDR3 region is CASSQVLGETQYF. DNA for the CDR3: TGCGCCAGCTCACAGGTTTTGGGAGAGACCCAGTACTTC.

DNA of the CDR3: TGTGCCAGCAGCTCTGTTGTACAGGGAAGAAATGGCTACACCTTC. This gives the protein CASSSVVQGRNGYTF. The chain recombines TRBV5-7 with TRBJ1-2; possibly TRBD1 for D (6 bases). TRBV5-7 is reported as an ORF; its role is uncertain. Trimming removed 3 bases from V and 6 bases from J, with 18 bases in between. The CDR3 spans 15 residues.

The CDR3 DNA follows: TGTGCCAGTAGCATGGGGACAGGGTATGGCACTGAAGCTTTCTTT. The encoded protein is CASSMGTGYGTEAFF. The rearrangement joins TRBV19 to TRBJ1-1, with 9 bases that match TRBD1. Looked up from germline, CDR1 is LNHDA and CDR2 is SQIVND (reference sequence). The CDR3 is 15 amino acids. V was pared by 6 bases and J by 4 bases, with 9 bases of the junction left unmatched.

CDR3 protein: CASSQRTSGRTGANVLTF. CDR3 bases: TGTGCCAGCAGCCAAAGGACTAGCGGGAGAACTGGGGCCAACGTCCTGACTTTC. J is TRBJ2-6 and V is TRBV7-6; 13 bases are shared with TRBD2. This CDR3 has 18 amino acids. Germline V gives CDR1 SGHVS, CDR2 FNYEAQ. Trimming took 5 bases from V and 2 from J; bases not matched to a gene: 6.

The chain carries TRBV10-2 and TRBJ1-3; D is ambiguous. The CDR3 is made up of 14 amino acids. V was shortened by 8 bases and J by 0 bases, with 11 bases between the two germline ends. The germline V gene encodes CDR1 WSHSY and CDR2 SAAADI. This chain's CDR3 is CASSDGNSGNTIYF. The CDR3 coding sequence is TGCGCCAGCTCAGACGGGAACTCTGGAAACACCATATATTTT.

The V and J genes are TRBV11-3 and TRBJ2-1; 9 bases match TRBD1. The junction had 8 bases not matched to a gene; V was cut back by 4 bases and J by 7 bases. The CDR3 is made up of 15 amino acids. CDR1 and CDR2 from the germline V gene are SGHNT and YENEEA. CDR3: CASSSSGTGLNEQFF. The CDR3 DNA reads TGTGCCAGCAGCTCTTCCGGGACAGGGTTGAATGAGCAGTTCTTC.

The genes are TRBV13 and TRBJ2-3; D may be TRBD1 (6 bases). The V gene lost 3 bases and the J gene lost 3 bases, with 7 bases spanning the gap. The CDR3 spans 13 residues. Germline-derived CDR1 and CDR2 are PRHDT and FYEKMQ (reference sequence). CDR3 loop: CASSFTGTDTQYF. Here the CDR3 DNA reads TGTGCCAGCAGCTTTACAGGGACAGATACGCAGTATTTT.

The gene calls are TRBV27 and TRBJ2-5, with 9 positions matching TRBD1. The CDR3 extends over 14 amino acids. The ends lost 6 bases at V and 5 bases at J; junction bases unmatched: 7. The V gene's germline CDR1 is MNHEY and CDR2 SMNVEV (reference sequence). The CDR3 is CASRSQGQGETQYF. The CDR3 coding sequence is TGTGCCAGCAGATCTCAAGGACAGGGGGAGACCCAGTACTTC.

This sequence joins TRBV13 and TRBJ1-2; 8 bases agree with TRBD1. V lost 0 bases to trimming and J lost 8 bases; unmatched junction nucleotides: 5. Germline values: CDR1 PRHDT, CDR2 FYEKMQ (reference sequence). This CDR3 region has 14 residues. Here the CDR3 reads CASSLGRGPEGYTF. The CDR3 region has the DNA TGTGCCAGCAGCTTAGGCAGGGGGCCAGAGGGCTACACCTTC.

The rearrangement uses TRBV5-1 and TRBJ1-2; D gene unclear. V dropped 0 bases and J dropped 4 bases, with 13 bases sitting between them. The CDR3 is 15 amino acids. Germline V gene sequence: CDR1 SGHRS, CDR2 YFSETQ. The CDR3 bases are TGCGCCAGCAGCTTGGACGGGGTCCCACGCTATGGCTACACCTTC. Translated, it gives CASSLDGVPRYGYTF.

This sequence joins TRBV27 and TRBJ2-7, with 8 nucleotides matching TRBD2. The CDR3 contains 14 residues. The trim removed 0 bases at V and 6 bases at J, leaving 4 bases unmatched. Germline V gene lookup returns CDR1 MNHEY and CDR2 SMNVEV (reference sequence). The CDR3 sequence is CASSLSGGAFEQYF. CDR3 DNA sequence: TGTGCCAGCAGTTTATCCGGGGGGGCCTTCGAGCAGTACTTC.

The V and J genes are TRBV5-1 and TRBJ1-3, with D maybe TRBD1 (5 bases). Germline CDR1 SGHRS, CDR2 YFSETQ. CDR3 size: 14 residues. V was shortened by 4 bases and J by 2 bases, with 10 bases between the two germline ends. The CDR3 here is CASSLGRAGNTIYF. CDR3 nucleotides: TGCGCCAGCAGCCTGGGCAGGGCTGGAAACACCATATATTTT.